One and the same sample provided the 28 T cell receptor beta chains below, sequenced in a study of T cell changes during pregnancy in multiple sclerosis. Clones were sequenced by immunoSEQ multiplex PCR, and TCRdb holds only the in-frame ones, with some missing. The sample has some 70,000 clones, 91% seen once; the top ten hold roughly 5.7%. Sequenced material: CD8+ T cells from peripheral blood mononuclear cells, taken before pregnancy. These receptors were collected from a female donor with multiple sclerosis, enrolled in a pregnancy study.

This chain joins TRBV7-3 and TRBJ2-2, with TRBD2 as a possible D gene (6 bases). Germline V CDR1 and CDR2: SGHTA, FQGTGA. The CDR3 is 14 amino acids. V was clipped by 2 bases and J by 2 bases, with 6 bases between them. CDR3 residues: CASSLGTNTGELFF. The CDR3 DNA reads as TGTGCCAGCAGCTTAGGGACTAACACCGGGGAGCTGTTTTTT.

The chain couples TRBV13 to TRBJ1-6; no clear D gene. The CDR3 totals 15 residues. Germline V lookup: CDR1 PRHDT, CDR2 FYEKMQ (reference sequence). V was shortened by 0 bases and J by 6 bases, with 9 bases between the two germline ends. CDR3 sequence reads: CASSLGVPLNSPLHF. The CDR3, as DNA: TGTGCCAGCAGCTTAGGTGTCCCACTTAATTCACCCCTCCACTTT.

The V call is TRBV6-6, the J call TRBJ2-7, with D unresolved. The CDR3 extends over 14 amino acids. The V end lost 5 bases, the J end lost 2 bases, and 13 bases lay between the germline ends. Germline CDR1 reads MNHNY; CDR2 reads SVGAGI (reference sequence). CDR3 residues: CASSATDPAYEQYF. The CDR3 nucleotides read TGTGCCAGCAGTGCGACTGACCCGGCCTACGAGCAGTACTTC.

This clone was found once. The chain employs TRBV7-2 and TRBJ2-3, with D possibly TRBD2 on 6 matching bases. V was shortened by 2 bases and J by 7 bases, with 13 bases between the two germline ends. Germline V CDR1 and CDR2: SGHTA, FQGNSA. The CDR3 has 14 amino acids. CDR3 region: CASSLSPGVNTQYF. Written as DNA, the CDR3 is TGTGCCAGCAGCTTATCTCCGGGGGTGAATACGCAGTATTTT.

The genes are TRBV9 and TRBJ2-3; a weak D match, TRBD2 (5 bases). V lost 4 bases to trimming and J lost 3 bases, with 12 bases between them. The CDR3 spans 14 residues. Germline V gene sequence: CDR1 SGDLS, CDR2 YYNGEE. The DNA of the CDR3 is TGTGCCAGCAGCTCCGGGGAAGGTACAGATACGCAGTATTTT. As protein: CASSSGEGTDTQYF.

The chain couples TRBV9 to TRBJ2-5; TRBD2 matches 12 bases. Losses at the gene ends were 3 bases for V and 3 bases for J; bases not matched to a gene: 0. CDR1 is SGDLS and CDR2 is YYNGEE in the germline V gene. This CDR3 has 14 amino acids. For the CDR3, the DNA is TGTGCCAGCAGCGGACTAGCGGGGGAAGAGACCCAGTACTTC. Its protein is CASSGLAGEETQYF.

The genes are TRBV5-4 and TRBJ2-1, with unresolved D. Germline V gene data show CDR1 as SGHNT and CDR2 as YYREEE (reference sequence). Trimming stripped 4 bases from V and 8 bases from J, with 13 bases between. The CDR3 length is 13 residues. Here the CDR3 reads CASSTPPSDEQFF. The CDR3, as DNA: TGTGCCAGCAGCACCCCCCCTTCGGATGAGCAGTTCTTC.

The rearrangement uses TRBV6-5 and TRBJ2-7; no definite D call. Germline lookup yields CDR1 MNHEY and CDR2 SVGAGI. CDR3 length: 13 residues. The V gene lost 2 bases and the J gene lost 3 bases, with 8 bases spanning the gap. The CDR3 spells CASSYNSGYEQYF. The CDR3 DNA follows: TGTGCCAGCAGTTACAACTCGGGCTACGAGCAGTACTTC.

The rearrangement uses TRBV9 and TRBJ1-1; 8 bases are shared with TRBD1. Looked up from germline, CDR1 is SGDLS and CDR2 is YYNGEE. Trimming took 2 bases from V and 2 from J; bases not matched to a gene: 2. The CDR3 runs 14 residues. CDR3 in DNA: TGTGCCAGCAGCGTGGGGACAGGTAACACTGAAGCTTTCTTT. Its protein product is CASSVGTGNTEAFF.

V and J are TRBV7-9 and TRBJ2-7; 10 bases agree with TRBD1. The germline V gene has CDR1 SEHNR and CDR2 FQNEAQ (reference sequence). The ends lost 5 bases at V and 5 bases at J; junction bases unmatched: 12. This CDR3 contains 16 residues. The CDR3 DNA reads as TGTGCCAGCAGCCCCCTAGAGGGGACAGGGGATAACGAGCAGTACTTC. Amino acid sequence: CASSPLEGTGDNEQYF.

The chain has TRBV11-2 and TRBJ2-1; D unresolved. This CDR3 contains 12 residues. CDR1 and CDR2 from the germline V gene are SGHAT and FQNNGV. The V and J ends lost 4 bases and 4 bases respectively, with 5 bases between them. CDR3 sequence (DNA): TGTGCCAGCAGCTCCTTATACAATGAGCAGTTCTTC. Its translation: CASSSLYNEQFF.

The chain carries TRBV6-5 and TRBJ2-7, with 7 positions matching TRBD2. Germline CDR1 and CDR2: MNHEY and SVGAGI. V lost 1 base, J lost 4 bases, and 7 bases stayed unmatched. This CDR3 region has 15 residues. The CDR3 region is CASSYFLGGGYEQYF. The CDR3 nucleotides are TGTGCCAGCAGTTACTTTTTGGGCGGGGGATACGAGCAGTACTTC.

CDR3 sequence reads: CASSLGRRAGTGELFF. The CDR3 nucleotides are TGTGCCAGCAGCTTAGGCCGGAGGGCGGGCACCGGGGAGCTGTTTTTT. The chain employs TRBV13 and TRBJ2-2, with a tentative D call TRBD2 (6 bases). Per the germline V gene, CDR1 is PRHDT and CDR2 is FYEKMQ (reference sequence). V dropped 0 bases and J dropped 4 bases, with 12 bases sitting between them. The CDR3 covers 16 residues.

The gene calls are TRBV28 and TRBJ1-2; a possible D gene is TRBD1 (6 bases). Germline V gene lookup returns CDR1 MDHEN and CDR2 SYDVKM. The CDR3 is 13 amino acids. Trimming removed 5 bases at V and 4 bases at J, with 11 bases between. CDR3 in DNA: TGTGCCAGCAGTGCCAGGGGATCCTATGGCTACACCTTC. Translation: CASSARGSYGYTF.

The DNA for the CDR3 is TGTGCCAGCAGCCCGGGCGGGGGGGCGCTTTCCTACGAGCAGTACTTC. It codes for CASSPGGGALSYEQYF. This rearrangement joins TRBV5-6 to TRBJ2-7; 9 bases agree with TRBD2. The CDR3 extends over 16 amino acids. V gave up 4 bases and J gave up 1 base; unmatched junction bases: 9. The V gene's germline CDR1 is SGHDT and CDR2 YYEEEE.

Written as DNA, the CDR3 is TGTGCCATCACCGAGACAAGCTACAATGAGCAGTTCTTC. Its translation: CAITETSYNEQFF. This rearrangement joins TRBV10-3 to TRBJ2-1, with D hard to call. With 7 bases removed from V and 3 bases from J, the gap between germline ends came to 10 bases. This CDR3 has 13 amino acids. Germline loops: CDR1 ENHRY, CDR2 SYGVKD.

The chain has TRBV7-9 and TRBJ2-2, with 7 positions matching TRBD1. With 7 bases clipped from V and 0 bases from J, the junction kept 14 bases outside the gene matches. The germline gives CDR1 SEHNR, CDR2 FQNEAQ (reference sequence). The CDR3 runs 18 residues. CDR3: CASIVTHRQGANTGELFF. For the CDR3, the DNA is TGTGCCAGCATCGTGACCCACCGACAGGGCGCGAACACCGGGGAGCTGTTTTTT.

The V gene is TRBV9, the J gene TRBJ2-7; perhaps TRBD1 as D (6 bases). The CDR3 has 15 residues. The germline gives CDR1 SGDLS, CDR2 YYNGEE. V was trimmed by 0 bases and J by 1 base, leaving 11 bases between them. The CDR3 region is CASSVEGDASYEQYF. Written as DNA, the CDR3 is TGTGCCAGCAGCGTAGAGGGGGACGCGTCCTACGAGCAGTACTTC. Based on the CDR3 plus reference TRBV9 and TRBJ2-7, the full variable domain is DSGVTQTPKHLITATGQRVTLRCSPRSGDLSVYWYQQSLDQGLQFLIQYYNGEERAKGNILERFSAQQFPDLHSELNLSSLELGDSALYFCASSVEGDASYEQYFGPGTRLTVT.

This clone was seen just once. DNA of the CDR3: TGTGCCAGCAGGGTAGATGAGCAGTTCTTC. Protein: CASRVDEQFF. The chain joins TRBV2 to TRBJ2-1; D is unresolved. Trimming cost V 6 bases and J 8 bases, with 5 bases left between them. CDR1 is SNHLY and CDR2 is FYNNEI in the germline V gene. The length of the CDR3 is 10 residues.

The chain uses TRBV29-1 and TRBJ1-2; 7 bases map to TRBD1. The CDR3 runs 13 residues. V shed 7 bases, J shed 2 bases, and the junction held 7 bases outside the gene matches. CDR1 is SQVTM and CDR2 is ANQGSEA in the germline V gene. The DNA of the CDR3 is TGCAGCGCCCGGGAACAGGGGAACTATGGCTACACCTTC. Its translation is CSAREQGNYGYTF.

The gene calls are TRBV9 and TRBJ2-3; 7 nucleotides align to TRBD1. The J segment lost 6 bases and the V segment lost 0 bases, leaving 7 bases of the junction unmatched. This CDR3 has 15 amino acids. Germline CDR1 reads SGDLS; CDR2 reads YYNGEE. The CDR3 sequence: CASSVEGAWGDTQYF. The CDR3 DNA follows: TGTGCCAGCAGCGTAGAGGGGGCCTGGGGGGATACGCAGTATTTT.

V gene TRBV27 combines with J gene TRBJ1-5; 7 nucleotides align to TRBD1. This CDR3 spans 14 amino acids. Germline CDR1 MNHEY, CDR2 SMNVEV (reference sequence). Unmatched junction bases numbered 4, after V lost 4 bases and J lost 4 bases. CDR3 loop: CASSYRGPNQPQHF. Here the CDR3 DNA reads TGTGCCAGCAGTTACAGGGGTCCAAATCAGCCCCAGCATTTT.

The rearrangement uses TRBV13 and TRBJ1-2, with D possibly matching TRBD1 (6 bases). This CDR3 is 16 amino acids long. The germline CDR1 and CDR2 sequences are PRHDT and FYEKMQ (reference sequence). Trimming shortened V by 5 bases and J by 8 bases, and 24 bases separated the two germline ends. The chain's CDR3 is CASSPKVDTGKKGYTF. The CDR3 bases are TGTGCCAGCAGCCCCAAAGTGGATACAGGGAAGAAGGGCTACACCTTC.

The count of this clone is one. The chain combines TRBV10-3 with TRBJ2-2, with 9 bases aligning to TRBD1. The germline gives CDR1 ENHRY, CDR2 SYGVKD. This CDR3 has 13 residues. Trimming cost V 11 bases and J 4 bases; bases outside gene matches: 5. The CDR3 sequence is CASTGGSTGELFF. Written as DNA, the CDR3 is TGTGCCTCGACAGGGGGGAGCACCGGGGAGCTGTTTTTT.

The J gene is TRBJ2-1, the V gene TRBV9; TRBD2 is a possible D gene (6 bases). V was shortened by 4 bases and J by 9 bases, with 14 bases between the two germline ends. CDR1 is SGDLS, CDR2 YYNGEE, per germline. The CDR3 totals 13 residues. The CDR3 reads CASSQSGSSEQFF. In nucleotides, the CDR3 is TGTGCCAGCAGCCAAAGCGGGTCGAGTGAGCAGTTCTTC.

The chain combines TRBV7-9 with TRBJ1-2, with TRBD1 as a possible D gene (6 bases). Germline V lookup: CDR1 SEHNR, CDR2 FQNEAQ (reference sequence). The CDR3 length is 16 residues. The V end lost 2 bases, the J end lost 4 bases, and 17 bases lay between the germline ends. The CDR3: CASSLTQGTVGYGYTF. The CDR3 DNA sequence: TGTGCCAGCAGCTTAACACAGGGTACTGTTGGCTATGGCTACACCTTC.

The chain uses TRBV7-9 and TRBJ1-4; 7 bases align to TRBD1. The germline V gene has CDR1 SEHNR and CDR2 FQNEAQ (reference sequence). J lost 6 bases, V lost 7 bases, and 8 bases had no gene match. The CDR3 contains 14 residues. In DNA, the CDR3 is TGTGCCAGCACCCTAGACAGGGAAGATGAAAAACTGTTTTTT. Amino acid sequence: CASTLDREDEKLFF.

The genes are TRBV6-6 and TRBJ1-1, with D possibly matching TRBD1 (6 bases). Trimming stripped 6 bases from V and 1 base from J, with 15 bases between. CDR1 is MNHNY, CDR2 SVGAGI, per germline (reference sequence). The CDR3 loop spans 15 amino acids. The CDR3 reads CASSPTGRGNTEAFF. The CDR3 bases are TGTGCCAGCAGCCCTACCGGCAGGGGGAACACTGAAGCTTTCTTT.